The 15 T cell receptor beta chains below come from one sample, sequenced in a study of blood T cell repertoires in COVID-19. Measured with immunoSEQ multiplex PCR; TCRdb has only the in-frame clones, and not every one. Of about 59,000 clones listed, less than 75% are singletons. The specimen sequenced was peripheral blood. All receptors derive from a woman in her sixties or seventies with acute or convalescent COVID-19.

V and J are TRBV9 and TRBJ2-6, with no clear D. Germline values: CDR1 SGDLS, CDR2 YYNGEE. This CDR3 comprises 15 residues. The V end was cut by 3 bases, the J end by 4 bases, with 11 bases between. The CDR3 is CASSAWVAGANVLTF. The CDR3 bases are TGTGCCAGCAGCGCGTGGGTAGCCGGGGCCAACGTCCTGACTTTC.

This rearrangement joins TRBV6-5 to TRBJ1-1; D may be TRBD1 (6 bases). The CDR3 totals 15 residues. V was shortened by 6 bases and J by 0 bases, with 14 bases between the two germline ends. The V gene's germline CDR1 is MNHEY and CDR2 SVGAGI. As DNA, the CDR3 is TGTGCCAGCAGCCAAACAGGGAGAATGAACACTGAAGCTTTCTTT. Its protein is CASSQTGRMNTEAFF.

This clone has a handful of counts. The chain uses TRBV10-1 and TRBJ2-2; 9 bases are shared with TRBD1. The CDR3 length is 16 residues. In germline, CDR1 is WNHNN, CDR2 SYGVQD (reference sequence). J gave up 5 bases and V 6 bases, and 10 bases lay outside the gene matches. CDR3: CASSPWDRVRTGELFF. DNA of the CDR3: TGCGCCAGCAGCCCATGGGACAGGGTAAGAACCGGGGAGCTGTTTTTT.

The rearrangement joins TRBV6-1 to TRBJ1-6, with TRBD1 matching 8 bases. With 8 bases clipped from V and 10 bases from J, the junction kept 10 bases outside the gene matches. CDR1 MNHNS and CDR2 SASEGT come from the germline V gene. The CDR3 has 14 amino acids. The CDR3 nucleotides read TGTGCCAGCCGACTGACAGGGGTGGCGTCACCCCTCCACTTT. Translating it yields CASRLTGVASPLHF.

This chain uses TRBV19 with TRBJ1-6, with D maybe TRBD1 (6 bases). The CDR3 is 14 amino acids. CDR1 is LNHDA and CDR2 is SQIVND in the germline V gene (reference sequence). The V gene lost 4 bases and the J gene lost 8 bases, with 12 bases spanning the gap. The CDR3 protein is CASSRKGEHSPLHF. The CDR3 nucleotides are TGTGCCAGTAGTAGGAAGGGGGAGCATTCACCCCTCCACTTT.

This clone was seen a handful of times. The chain has TRBV24-1 and TRBJ1-4; D is unresolved. Germline assignment: CDR1 KGHDR and CDR2 SFDVKD. This CDR3 is built from 13 residues. V lost 7 bases to trimming and J lost 10 bases, with 15 bases between them. The CDR3 DNA reads TGTGCCACCAGCGAGCGTTTAGGTGGAAAACTGTTTTTT. Amino acids: CATSERLGGKLFF.

The J gene is TRBJ1-1, the V gene TRBV5-1; the D gene is possibly TRBD1 (5 bases). The V and J ends lost 4 bases and 10 bases respectively, with 17 bases between them. This CDR3 has 13 residues. Germline-derived CDR1 and CDR2 are SGHRS and YFSETQ. The CDR3 sequence: CASSPDVGGRAFF. The CDR3 DNA reads TGCGCCAGCAGCCCGGACGTCGGGGGTCGAGCTTTCTTT.

This clone was recorded at least ten times. J is TRBJ2-3 and V is TRBV30, with 8 bases aligning to TRBD2. Germline V CDR1 and CDR2: GTSNPN, SVGIG (reference sequence). Germline trimming cut 7 bases from V and 4 bases from J; bases unmatched to any gene: 7. The CDR3 extends over 13 amino acids. The CDR3: CALGGGGPDTQYF. CDR3 sequence (DNA): TGTGCCTTGGGCGGCGGGGGGCCAGATACGCAGTATTTT.

CDR3 sequence reads: CASSLGQGALLYGYTF. CDR3 DNA: TGTGCCAGCAGCTTGGGACAGGGGGCGCTTCTATATGGCTACACCTTC. The chain recombines TRBV5-6 with TRBJ1-2; 10 nucleotides line up with TRBD1. Per germline, CDR1 SGHDT and CDR2 YYEEEE. The trim removed 0 bases at V and 5 bases at J, leaving 7 bases unmatched. This CDR3 comprises 16 residues.

This clone appeared once. The CDR3 sequence is CASSPRERGFDEQFF. The CDR3 region has the DNA TGTGCCAGCAGCCCGAGGGAGCGGGGGTTCGATGAGCAGTTCTTC. This chain links TRBV3-1 (or the pseudogene TRBV3-2) with TRBJ2-1; 8 bases fit TRBD2. The CDR3 totals 15 residues. The V gene's germline CDR1 is LGHDT and CDR2 YNNKEL (reference sequence). V gave up 4 bases and J gave up 8 bases; unmatched junction bases: 10.

The chain is built from TRBV7-9 and TRBJ1-2; D may be TRBD1 (6 bases). This CDR3 contains 15 residues. V lost 5 bases to trimming and J lost 1 base, with 14 bases between them. The germline gives CDR1 SEHNR, CDR2 FQNEAQ (reference sequence). The CDR3 loop is CASSPDRINNYGYTF. The CDR3 coding sequence is TGTGCCAGCAGCCCTGACAGGATTAATAACTATGGCTACACCTTC.

This clone was counted a single time. The CDR3: CARGDGSGGTRGRIGKLFF. CDR3 coding DNA: TGTGCCCGTGGAGACGGTAGCGGGGGGACGCGGGGGCGGATTGGAAAACTGTTTTTT. V usage is TRBV30 and J usage is TRBJ1-4, with D possibly being TRBD1 (6 bases). The CDR3 runs to 19 residues. Germline CDR1 GTSNPN, CDR2 SVGIG (reference sequence). Trimming stripped 8 bases from V and 10 bases from J, with 38 bases between.

The rearrangement links TRBV4-1 to TRBJ1-1; no clear D. Germline CDR1 MGHRA, CDR2 YSYEKL. The CDR3 length is 14 residues. The V end lost 0 bases, the J end lost 4 bases, and 9 bases lay between the germline ends. The CDR3, as DNA: TGCGCCAGCAGCCAAGATGTACAGAGCACTGAAGCTTTCTTT. It codes for CASSQDVQSTEAFF.

This clone appeared a few times. This rearrangement joins TRBV19 to TRBJ1-2; D remains ambiguous. Germline loops: CDR1 LNHDA, CDR2 SQIVND (reference sequence). Trimming cost V 4 bases and J 4 bases, with 13 bases left between them. CDR3 length: 14 residues. The CDR3 here is CASSNVAGSYGYTF. The DNA for the CDR3 is TGTGCCAGTAGTAACGTCGCGGGGAGCTATGGCTACACCTTC.

The chain has TRBV5-1 and TRBJ2-3; maybe TRBD2 (6 bases). In germline, CDR1 is SGHRS, CDR2 YFSETQ. The CDR3 consists of 16 residues. Trimming left V 0 bases short and J 3 bases short, with 14 bases between. CDR3 in amino acids: CASSLGGTHGTDTQYF. The CDR3 nucleotides are TGCGCCAGCAGCTTGGGGGGGACTCACGGGACAGATACGCAGTATTTT.